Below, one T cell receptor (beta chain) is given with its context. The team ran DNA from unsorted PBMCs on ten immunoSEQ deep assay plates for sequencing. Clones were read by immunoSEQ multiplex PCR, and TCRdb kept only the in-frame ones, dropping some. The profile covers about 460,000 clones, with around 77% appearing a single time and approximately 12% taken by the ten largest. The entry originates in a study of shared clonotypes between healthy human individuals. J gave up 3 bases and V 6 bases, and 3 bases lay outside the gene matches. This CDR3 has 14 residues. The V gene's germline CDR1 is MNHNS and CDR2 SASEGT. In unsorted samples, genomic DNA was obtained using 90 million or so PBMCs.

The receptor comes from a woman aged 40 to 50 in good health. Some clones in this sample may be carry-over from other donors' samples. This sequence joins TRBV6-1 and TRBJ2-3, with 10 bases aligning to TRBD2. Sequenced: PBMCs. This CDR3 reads CASRVAGGTDTQYF. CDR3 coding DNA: TGTGCCAGCAGAGTAGCGGGAGGAACAGATACGCAGTATTTT.